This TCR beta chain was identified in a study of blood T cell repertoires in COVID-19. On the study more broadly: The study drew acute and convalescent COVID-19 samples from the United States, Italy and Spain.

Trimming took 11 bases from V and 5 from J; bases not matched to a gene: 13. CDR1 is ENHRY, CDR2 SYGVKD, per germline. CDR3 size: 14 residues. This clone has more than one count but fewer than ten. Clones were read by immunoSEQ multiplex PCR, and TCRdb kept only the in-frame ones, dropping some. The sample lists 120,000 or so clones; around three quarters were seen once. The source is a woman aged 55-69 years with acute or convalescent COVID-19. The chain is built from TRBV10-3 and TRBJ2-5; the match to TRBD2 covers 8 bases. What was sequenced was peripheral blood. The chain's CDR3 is CAVRGQSSGETQYF. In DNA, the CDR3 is TGTGCCGTCCGGGGTCAGTCTAGCGGGGAGACCCAGTACTTC.